These 32 T cell receptor beta chains were sequenced from one sample in a study of blood T cells in healthy people across ages. A J-beta primer mix and a sample-barcoded 5' primer were used in a second PCR of roughly 7 to 12 cycles. TCRdb re-called the 5' RACE reads with MiXCR, one entry per CDR3 protein. The data contain hundreds of thousands of distinct CDR3 sequences, roughly half of them singletons. Sequencing used blood. The source is a woman of 80 years or more in good health.

This clonotype showed up just a few times. J is TRBJ2-2 and V is TRBV12-5; D possibly uses TRBD1 or TRBD2 (5 bases each). V was clipped by 0 bases and J by 6 bases, with 11 bases between them. Per the germline V gene, CDR1 is LGHNT and CDR2 is FRNRAP. The CDR3 consists of 15 residues. CDR3 loop: CASGLVLGDPGELFF. For the CDR3, the DNA is TGTGCTAGTGGTTTGGTACTTGGGGACCCCGGGGAGCTGTTTTTT.

The J gene is TRBJ2-7, the V gene TRBV20-1, with D uncertain. The germline V gene has CDR1 DFQATT and CDR2 SNEGSKA (reference sequence). The germline V and J ends were trimmed by 0 bases and 1 base, with 4 bases remaining between them. CDR3 length: 12 amino acids. The CDR3 DNA sequence: TGCAGTGCTAGAGACAAGTCCTACGAGCAGTACTTC. It specifies CSARDKSYEQYF.

With respect to this clonotype: A read error may produce the germline difference seen at one junction end. The CDR3 is CATSTTDRGYTGERFF. The CDR3 DNA sequence: TGTGCCACCAGTACTACGGACAGGGGGTACACCGGGGAGCGGTTTTTT. The V gene is TRBV24-1, the J gene TRBJ2-2; 10 bases are shared with TRBD1. Germline CDR1 and CDR2: KGHDR and SFDVKD. This CDR3 spans 16 amino acids.

This clonotype has ten or more counts. The rearrangement joins TRBV4-2 to TRBJ2-7; no definite D call. The germline V and J ends were trimmed by 3 bases and 1 base, with 4 bases remaining between them. The CDR3 extends over 12 amino acids. CDR1 and CDR2 from the germline V gene are LGHNA and YNFKEQ. The CDR3 DNA sequence: TGTGCCAGCAGCCAGGGTTCCTACGAGCAGTACTTC. This sequence encodes CASSQGSYEQYF.

V is TRBV7-3 and J is TRBJ2-2; the D is unclear. Trimming took 1 base from V and 2 from J, leaving 8 bases between them. The CDR3 sequence is 15 residues long. From germline, CDR1 is SGHTA and CDR2 FQGTGA. The CDR3 DNA reads TGTGCCAGCAGCTTAAGCCCACTCAACACCGGGGAGCTGTTTTTT. Translated, it gives CASSLSPLNTGELFF.

This chain connects TRBV20-1 to TRBJ2-1; TRBD2 aligns across 7 bases. Germline V lookup: CDR1 DFQATT, CDR2 SNEGSKA (reference sequence). Losses at the gene ends were 1 base for V and 7 bases for J; bases not matched to a gene: 7. CDR3 length: 14 residues. The CDR3 protein is CSARAPSGGNEQFF. The CDR3 DNA reads as TGCAGTGCTAGAGCCCCTAGCGGTGGAAATGAGCAGTTCTTC.

The rearrangement links TRBV7-2 to TRBJ2-1, with D possibly being TRBD2 (5 bases). CDR1 SGHTA and CDR2 FQGNSA come from the germline V gene. With 1 base removed from V and 4 bases from J, the gap between germline ends came to 11 bases. The CDR3 runs to 15 residues. CDR3 DNA: TGTGCCAGCAGCTTAGGACCCCGAGGGTACAATGAGCAGTTCTTC. This encodes CASSLGPRGYNEQFF.

J is TRBJ1-5 and V is TRBV3-1; D remains ambiguous. The V and J ends lost 6 bases and 0 bases respectively, with 9 bases between them. This CDR3 comprises 14 residues. Germline V gives CDR1 LGHDT, CDR2 YNNKEL (reference sequence). CDR3 residues: CASSKGISNQPQHF. CDR3 nucleotides: TGTGCCAGCAGTAAGGGCATTAGCAATCAGCCCCAGCATTTT. Complete variable domain (other parts from reference TRBV3-1 and TRBJ1-5): DTAVSQTPKYLVTQMGNDKSIKCEQNLGHDTMYWYKQDSKKFLKIMFSYNNKELIINETVPNRFSPKSPDKAHLNLHINSLELGDSAVYFCASSKGISNQPQHFGDGTRLSIL.

The chain has TRBV20-1 and TRBJ2-1; 10 bases match TRBD2. The V gene end was trimmed by 3 bases and the J gene end by 3 bases; junction bases not matched to a gene: 8. Germline assignment: CDR1 DFQATT and CDR2 SNEGSKA (reference sequence). The CDR3 covers 16 residues. CDR3 loop: CSASKGTSEDYNEQFF. As DNA, the CDR3 is TGCAGTGCTAGTAAAGGGACTAGCGAGGACTACAATGAGCAGTTCTTC.

This clonotype was counted at least ten times. The CDR3, as DNA: TGTGCCAGCAGCTTAAAGGGGGGACAGGGTCTTCCTAGTGAGCAGTTCTTC. This gives the protein CASSLKGGQGLPSEQFF. The V gene is TRBV11-2, the J gene TRBJ2-1; 9 positions match TRBD1. Germline assignment: CDR1 SGHAT and CDR2 FQNNGV. V was clipped by 2 bases and J by 9 bases; unmatched bases: 14. This CDR3 has 17 residues.

In regard to this clonotype: A much larger clone lies a single base off, so this may be a read error. The V gene is TRBV29-1, the J gene TRBJ2-5; no clear D gene. V lost 1 base and J lost 11, with 11 bases in between. The CDR3 is 11 residues long. Per germline, CDR1 SQVTM and CDR2 ANQGSEA. The CDR3 region has the DNA TGCAGCGTTGAAGGAGGCACTGAGCAGTACTTC. Amino acid sequence: CSVEGGTEQYF.

The chain employs TRBV10-3 and TRBJ2-5; D not certain. The tail of the sequence fits TRBJ2-7 better, so the J call may be wrong. Germline V lookup: CDR1 ENHRY, CDR2 SYGVKD. This CDR3 spans 12 amino acids. This CDR3 is CAIRVGQYEQYF. CDR3 in DNA: TGTGCCATCAGGGTAGGGCAGTACGAGCAGTACTTC.

This clonotype was picked up many times. The genes are TRBV4-1 and TRBJ2-7; D is ambiguous. The germline gives CDR1 MGHRA, CDR2 YSYEKL. The germline V and J ends were trimmed by 2 bases and 4 bases, with 12 bases remaining between them. The CDR3 contains 14 residues. The CDR3 sequence: CASSQRWVEYEQYF. CDR3 bases: TGCGCCAGCAGCCAAAGATGGGTCGAGTACGAGCAGTACTTC.

This clonotype was observed a handful of times. The V and J genes are TRBV6-5 and TRBJ1-2; D gene uncertain. Germline V gene lookup returns CDR1 MNHEY and CDR2 SVGAGI. V lost 8 bases, J lost 2 bases, and 12 bases lay in between. CDR3 length: 13 amino acids. The CDR3: CASGRFSNYGYTF. In DNA, the CDR3 is TGTGCCAGCGGGAGGTTTTCCAACTATGGCTACACCTTC.

V usage is TRBV6-5 and J usage is TRBJ1-2; 9 nucleotides line up with TRBD1. The CDR3 is 13 residues long. Germline-derived CDR1 and CDR2 are MNHEY and SVGAGI. The trim removed 6 bases at V and 8 bases at J, leaving 7 bases unmatched. The CDR3 sequence is CASSSGTGRGYTF. The CDR3 DNA sequence: TGTGCCAGCAGCAGCGGGACAGGGAGAGGCTACACCTTC.

The chain links TRBV21-1 to TRBJ2-1; whether TRBD2, the table's D call, matches the DNA was not checked. TRBV21-1 is annotated as a pseudogene. This CDR3 is built from 14 residues. The chain's CDR3 is CASSKGSGVLEQFF. CDR3 in DNA: TGTGCCAGCAGCAAGGGGAGCGGGGTTCTTGAGCAGTTCTTC.

On this clonotype itself: This may stem from a read error, because a much larger clone lies one nucleotide away. The chain is built from TRBV29-1 and TRBJ2-3, with D perhaps TRBD1 (6 bases). CDR1 and CDR2 (germline): SQVTM, ANQGSEA. The CDR3 sequence is 13 residues long. The DNA for the CDR3 is TGCAACGTTGTGGACAGTAGCACAGATACGCAGTATTTT. Its protein is CNVVDSSTDTQYF.

The rearrangement uses TRBV2 and TRBJ1-1; D gene unclear. Trimming left V 4 bases short and J 4 bases short, with 16 bases between. CDR1 and CDR2 from the germline V gene are SNHLY and FYNNEI. The length of the CDR3 is 15 residues. The CDR3 sequence is CASSAPGTITTEAFF. The CDR3 DNA reads as TGTGCCAGCAGTGCCCCGGGAACCATCACCACTGAAGCTTTCTTT.

This clonotype was found once. The rearrangement uses TRBV7-9 and TRBJ2-5, with D perhaps matching TRBD1 (5 bases). Near its end, the DNA agrees better with TRBJ2-7, so the J call may be wrong. There are 15 residues in the CDR3. Germline V gives CDR1 SEHNR, CDR2 FQNEAQ (reference sequence). The DNA for the CDR3 is TGTGCCAGCAGCGGGGCTTGGCAGGGTAACTACGAGCAGTACTTC. It codes for CASSGAWQGNYEQYF.

This clonotype was found once. A much larger clone lies one base from this, so it may be a read error. V usage is TRBV7-2 and J usage is TRBJ2-1; no reliable D call. Trimming left V 1 base short and J 9 bases short, with 10 bases between. The CDR3 has 13 amino acids. Germline V gene sequence: CDR1 SGHTA, CDR2 FQGNSA. CDR3 bases: TGTGCCAGCAGCTTAGTGCAAAGGGCTGAGCAGTTCTTC. Protein product: CASSLVQRAEQFF.

This clonotype came up a few times. This chain uses TRBV30 with TRBJ1-4, with 10 bases that match TRBD1. The CDR3 runs 13 residues. V was clipped by 4 bases and J by 6 bases; unmatched bases: 2. Germline V lookup: CDR1 GTSNPN, CDR2 SVGIG (reference sequence). DNA of the CDR3: TGTGCCTGGATGGGACAGGGGTATGAAAAACTGTTTTTT. Translation: CAWMGQGYEKLFF.

The J gene is TRBJ1-6, the V gene TRBV20-1, with D unclear. The V gene's germline CDR1 is DFQATT and CDR2 SNEGSKA (reference sequence). There are 13 residues in the CDR3. Trimming shortened V by 3 bases and J by 5 bases, and 8 bases separated the two germline ends. The CDR3 loop reads CSASSGDNSPLHF. The CDR3, as DNA: TGCAGTGCTAGTTCCGGGGATAATTCACCCCTCCACTTT.

As concerns this clonotype: One base away lies a much larger clone, so this may be a sequencing read error. This chain joins TRBV6-6 and TRBJ2-4; D gene uncertain. The J call may be faulty, since TRBJ2-7 better matches the DNA end. Germline V CDR1 and CDR2: MNHNY, SVGAGI (reference sequence). The CDR3 has 14 amino acids. The CDR3 DNA reads TGTGCCAGCAGTGCCACAACAACCAGCTACGAGCAGTACTTC. Translated, it gives CASSATTTSYEQYF.

Regarding this clonotype: Germline and junction disagree at one end, which may indicate a read error. The chain combines TRBV7-8 with TRBJ2-1, with 12 bases identical to TRBD2. CDR3 size: 19 residues. Germline V gene sequence: CDR1 SGHVS, CDR2 FQNEAQ. The DNA for the CDR3 is TGTGCCAGCAGCTTAGTGGCTAGCGGGAGGGGGAGCTCCTGCAATGAGCAGTTCTTC. It yields the protein CASSLVASGRGSSCNEQFF.

Here the CDR3 reads CSAPGDNGGDLNEQFF. The CDR3 DNA sequence: TGCAGTGCCCCGGGGGATAACGGGGGGGACCTTAATGAGCAGTTCTTC. The V gene is TRBV20-1, the J gene TRBJ2-1; TRBD2 matches 8 bases. From germline, CDR1 is DFQATT and CDR2 SNEGSKA (reference sequence). The length of the CDR3 is 16 residues. Trimming cost V 6 bases and J 7 bases; bases outside gene matches: 17.

This clonotype has at least ten counts. The chain combines TRBV28 with TRBJ1-5; 9 nucleotides align to TRBD1. Germline assignment: CDR1 MDHEN and CDR2 SYDVKM. This CDR3 spans 16 amino acids. V dropped 4 bases and J dropped 3; count of bases not matched to a gene: 7. The CDR3 DNA follows: TGTGCCAGCAGTTCCCCGACAGGGGGTTACAATCAGCCCCAGCATTTT. It specifies CASSSPTGGYNQPQHF.

This clonotype was detected many times. The chain couples TRBV20-1 to TRBJ2-1; possibly TRBD2 for D (6 bases). The germline gives CDR1 DFQATT, CDR2 SNEGSKA (reference sequence). This CDR3 spans 15 amino acids. V was cut by 1 base and J by 4 bases, with 14 bases left in between. CDR3 sequence (DNA): TGCAGTGCTAGAGTTTCGGGCCTAGCGTACAATGAGCAGTTCTTC. It is translated as CSARVSGLAYNEQFF.

The chain has TRBV30 and TRBJ2-3; D is undetermined. This CDR3 comprises 12 residues. Per germline, CDR1 GTSNPN and CDR2 SVGIG (reference sequence). V was cut by 3 bases and J by 2 bases, with 6 bases left in between. The CDR3 sequence is CAWSGDTDTQYF. In DNA, the CDR3 is TGTGCCTGGAGCGGCGACACAGATACGCAGTATTTT.

This clonotype showed up many times. The chain combines TRBV20-1 with TRBJ2-7; 10 bases match TRBD2. The length of the CDR3 is 14 residues. Looked up from germline, CDR1 is DFQATT and CDR2 is SNEGSKA (reference sequence). V lost 5 bases and J lost 2; bases outside the gene matches: 6. The CDR3 nucleotides read TGCAGTGCTCCAAGGACTAGCGGAACCTACGAGCAGTACTTC. Its translation: CSAPRTSGTYEQYF.

This clonotype showed up many times. The chain carries TRBV20-1 and TRBJ1-4; unclear D gene. With 1 base removed from V and 6 bases from J, the gap between germline ends came to 9 bases. The CDR3 is 13 amino acids. Germline values: CDR1 DFQATT, CDR2 SNEGSKA (reference sequence). The CDR3 DNA reads TGCAGTGCTAGAGCAGATTACTATGAAAAACTGTTTTTT. Its translation: CSARADYYEKLFF.

Notes on this clonotype: A much bigger clone sits one base away, suggesting this may be a read error. The chain recombines TRBV3-1 with TRBJ2-1; D possibly corresponds to TRBD2 (5 bases). In germline, CDR1 is LGHDT, CDR2 YNNKEL (reference sequence). The CDR3 runs 14 residues. The CDR3 region is CASSQQGSLNDQFF. The CDR3 DNA is TGTGCCAGCAGCCAACAAGGGAGTCTGAATGATCAGTTCTTC.

This chain links TRBV7-9 with TRBJ2-5, with a possible D match to TRBD2 (5 bases). The length of the CDR3 is 14 residues. Germline V gives CDR1 SEHNR, CDR2 FQNEAQ (reference sequence). V gave up 5 bases and J gave up 1 base, with 11 bases separating them. The CDR3 DNA is TGTGCCAGCAGCCAAAACAGCGGCCAAGAGACCCAGTACTTC. It is translated as CASSQNSGQETQYF.